Shown below are 23 T cell receptor beta chains from a single sample sequenced in a study of blood T cell repertoires in COVID-19. Assay: immunoSEQ multiplex PCR; the TCRdb copy retains only in-frame clones and omits some. Here the sample spans around 42,000 clones, about 76% being singletons. The sample taken for sequencing was peripheral blood. These receptors were taken from a man aged 70 or older with active or convalescent COVID-19.

This sequence joins TRBV7-9 and TRBJ1-2; no clear D gene. The germline V and J ends were trimmed by 3 bases and 6 bases, with 14 bases remaining between them. Germline values: CDR1 SEHNR, CDR2 FQNEAQ (reference sequence). The CDR3 sequence is 14 residues long. This chain's CDR3 is CASSFPGPRDGYTF. CDR3 DNA: TGTGCCAGCAGCTTTCCCGGGCCGAGGGATGGCTACACCTTC.

The chain carries TRBV11-2 and TRBJ2-2, with a weak D call TRBD1 (5 bases). CDR1 and CDR2 (germline): SGHAT, FQNNGV. There are 14 residues in the CDR3. Trimming cost V 4 bases and J 1 base, with 7 bases left between them. CDR3 residues: CASSSQGNTGELFF. CDR3 nucleotide sequence: TGTGCCAGCAGCTCCCAGGGGAACACCGGGGAGCTGTTTTTT.

The genes are TRBV2 and TRBJ1-1, with a possible D match to TRBD1 (6 bases). Trimming took 8 bases from V and 1 from J, leaving 17 bases between them. CDR1 and CDR2 from the germline V gene are SNHLY and FYNNEI. The CDR3 totals 15 residues. The CDR3 is CASSGRGFTNTEAFF. DNA of the CDR3: TGTGCCAGCTCCGGGAGGGGGTTTACGAACACTGAAGCTTTCTTT.

The chain is built from TRBV10-3 and TRBJ1-3, with D perhaps TRBD1 (5 bases). Trimming cost V 7 bases and J 4 bases, with 14 bases left between them. The CDR3 runs 14 residues. CDR1 is ENHRY and CDR2 is SYGVKD in the germline V gene. In nucleotides, the CDR3 is TGTGCCATCATTTCGGACATTGGGGGAAACACCATATATTTT. This gives the protein CAIISDIGGNTIYF.

The V and J genes are TRBV5-4 and TRBJ2-5, with TRBD2 matching over 9 bases. V lost 2 bases and J lost 8; bases outside the gene matches: 7. The germline V gene has CDR1 SGHNT and CDR2 YYREEE (reference sequence). The CDR3 has 14 amino acids. The CDR3 is CASSFPSGENTQYF. CDR3 DNA sequence: TGTGCCAGCAGCTTTCCTAGCGGGGAGAATACCCAGTACTTC.

The V gene is TRBV3-1 (or the pseudogene TRBV3-2), the J gene TRBJ1-2; 7 bases line up with TRBD1. The V gene end was trimmed by 1 base and the J gene end by 11 bases; junction bases not matched to a gene: 4. Looked up from germline, CDR1 is LGHDT and CDR2 is YNNKEL (reference sequence). The CDR3 is 12 residues long. The CDR3: CASSQGYRGYTF. CDR3 DNA: TGTGCCAGCAGCCAAGGTTACAGGGGATACACCTTC.

The J gene is TRBJ2-3, the V gene TRBV24-1; the D gene is possibly TRBD1 (6 bases). Trimming left V 2 bases short and J 6 bases short, with 11 bases between. Germline CDR1 and CDR2: KGHDR and SFDVKD. The CDR3 runs 14 residues. CDR3 nucleotide sequence: TGTGCCACCAGTGATTGGACAGACGGGGATACGCAGTATTTT. The encoded protein is CATSDWTDGDTQYF.

The gene calls are TRBV18 and TRBJ1-2; D unresolved. CDR3 size: 13 residues. Germline CDR1 reads KGHSH; CDR2 reads LQKENI. The V end was cut by 3 bases, the J end by 7 bases, with 12 bases between. The CDR3 region has the DNA TGTGCCAGCTCACCGATGAGGGAGGGTGGCTACACCTTC. It translates to CASSPMREGGYTF.

DNA for the CDR3: TGTGCCAGCTGGGGAGGGGGGGGTGGCTACACCTTC. Translation: CASWGGGGGYTF. The chain uses TRBV27 and TRBJ1-2; a possible D gene is TRBD1 (6 bases). The CDR3 has 12 residues. The germline V and J ends were trimmed by 8 bases and 7 bases, with 14 bases remaining between them. Germline CDR1 is MNHEY and CDR2 is SMNVEV (reference sequence).

The genes are TRBV2 and TRBJ2-3; D may be TRBD2 (6 bases). Germline CDR1 SNHLY, CDR2 FYNNEI. Trimming took off 4 bases at V and 5 bases at J, with 13 bases between the two ends. The CDR3 is made up of 14 amino acids. CDR3 amino acids: CASSGGLGGDTQYF. The CDR3 DNA follows: TGTGCCAGCAGTGGGGGGTTGGGGGGAGATACGCAGTATTTT.

This chain joins TRBV6-1 and TRBJ1-6, with D unclear. Between the trimmed V and J ends, which lost 3 bases and 4 bases, there was a span of 13 bases. The CDR3 spans 16 residues. The germline V gene has CDR1 MNHNS and CDR2 SASEGT. CDR3 in DNA: TGTGCCAGCAGTGATTCCGGGAAACTATATAATTCACCCCTCCACTTT. This codes for CASSDSGKLYNSPLHF.

The J gene is TRBJ1-1, the V gene TRBV5-1; a weak D match, TRBD1 (5 bases). Germline assignment: CDR1 SGHRS and CDR2 YFSETQ. The CDR3 consists of 15 residues. Trimming left V 4 bases short and J 3 bases short, with 16 bases between. This CDR3 is CASSPTRQTYTEAFF. CDR3 in DNA: TGCGCCAGCAGCCCGACGAGACAGACTTACACTGAAGCTTTCTTT.

The chain carries TRBV6-1 and TRBJ1-3; 8 bases fit TRBD1. The CDR3 length is 16 residues. Germline CDR1 MNHNS, CDR2 SASEGT. The V segment lost 2 bases and the J segment 5 bases; nucleotides outside the gene matches: 8. Written as DNA, the CDR3 is TGTGCCAGCAGTGAAACCACCGGGACAGGAAGAAACACCATATATTTT. As protein: CASSETTGTGRNTIYF.

This sequence joins TRBV4-1 and TRBJ1-5; possibly TRBD1 for D (5 bases). This CDR3 contains 14 residues. V lost 0 bases to trimming and J lost 4 bases, with 7 bases between them. Looked up from germline, CDR1 is MGHRA and CDR2 is YSYEKL. For the CDR3, the DNA is TGCGCCAGCAGCCAAGATGGGGGGAATCAGCCCCAGCATTTT. Protein sequence: CASSQDGGNQPQHF.

The V gene is TRBV23-1, the J gene TRBJ2-7; 7 bases agree with TRBD1. TRBV23-1 is reported as an ORF; its role is uncertain. This CDR3 spans 16 amino acids. The junction had 8 bases not matched to a gene; V was cut back by 0 bases and J by 3 bases. The CDR3 DNA sequence: TGCGCCAGCAGTCAATCGGAGGTTGGGGACAGCTACGAGCAGTACTTC. This encodes CASSQSEVGDSYEQYF.

The chain recombines TRBV11-2 with TRBJ2-4; D unclear. Germline CDR1 SGHAT, CDR2 FQNNGV. The CDR3 length is 14 residues. Trimming shortened V by 4 bases and J by 2 bases, and 9 bases separated the two germline ends. CDR3 region: CASSSWATKNIQYF. DNA for the CDR3: TGTGCCAGCAGCTCCTGGGCGACCAAAAACATTCAGTACTTC.

The rearrangement uses TRBV29-1 and TRBJ1-2, with no clear D. Deletions cut 6 bases from V and 5 bases from J, with 16 bases between. The germline gives CDR1 SQVTM, CDR2 ANQGSEA. The CDR3 consists of 13 residues. The CDR3 nucleotides read TGCAGCGTACGGGTGGCGGAATGGTATGGCTACACCTTC. It codes for CSVRVAEWYGYTF. The entire variable domain, with the rest obtained from reference TRBV29-1 and TRBJ1-2, is as follows: SAVISQKPSRDICQRGTSLTIQCQVDSQVTMMFWYRQQPGQSLTLIATANQGSEATYESGFVIDKFPISRPNLTFSTLTVSNMSPEDSSIYLCSVRVAEWYGYTFGSGTRLTVV.

The chain combines TRBV3-1 (or the pseudogene TRBV3-2) with TRBJ1-2; 7 nucleotides agree with TRBD1. CDR1 and CDR2 from the germline V gene are LGHDT and YNNKEL (reference sequence). Trimming cost V 2 bases and J 5 bases; bases outside gene matches: 2. CDR3 size: 13 residues. The CDR3 sequence is CASSQTGEYGYTF. Written as DNA, the CDR3 is TGTGCCAGCAGCCAAACAGGGGAATATGGCTACACCTTC.

The chain recombines TRBV29-1 with TRBJ1-3; unclear D gene. The germline V gene has CDR1 SQVTM and CDR2 ANQGSEA. Trimming cost V 6 bases and J 0 bases, with 18 bases left between them. This CDR3 has 16 residues. CDR3 DNA: TGCAGCGTCCTGACAATAAATTTCAGCTCTGGAAACACCATATATTTT. This sequence encodes CSVLTINFSSGNTIYF.

V and J are TRBV5-1 and TRBJ1-5; the D is unclear. There are 14 residues in the CDR3. Per the germline V gene, CDR1 is SGHRS and CDR2 is YFSETQ. The germline V and J ends were trimmed by 0 bases and 11 bases, with 15 bases remaining between them. The CDR3 region has the DNA TGCGCCAGCAGCTTGGACAGTTGGACTGAGGCCCAGCATTTT. It codes for CASSLDSWTEAQHF.

V usage is TRBV3-1 (or the pseudogene TRBV3-2) and J usage is TRBJ2-1; unclear D gene. The germline V and J ends were trimmed by 4 bases and 5 bases, with 6 bases remaining between them. The CDR3 is 12 amino acids. Germline CDR1 reads LGHDT; CDR2 reads YNNKEL (reference sequence). The chain's CDR3 is CASSPSNNEQFF. DNA for the CDR3: TGTGCCAGCAGCCCCTCTAACAATGAGCAGTTCTTC.

This clone has a handful of counts. The chain recombines TRBV10-3 with TRBJ2-7; 7 bases agree with TRBD2. Germline loops: CDR1 ENHRY, CDR2 SYGVKD. The length of the CDR3 is 12 residues. The ends lost 5 bases at V and 2 bases at J; junction bases unmatched: 0. CDR3 sequence: CAISSGTYEQYF. CDR3 coding DNA: TGTGCCATCAGTAGCGGGACCTACGAGCAGTACTTC.

The chain joins TRBV5-4 to TRBJ1-2; TRBD1 matches 9 bases. With 4 bases clipped from V and 7 bases from J, the junction kept 5 bases outside the gene matches. Germline V gene data show CDR1 as SGHNT and CDR2 as YYREEE (reference sequence). The length of the CDR3 is 13 residues. The CDR3 coding sequence is TGTGCCAGCAGCCCGGACAGGGGCCGTGGCTACACCTTC. As protein: CASSPDRGRGYTF.